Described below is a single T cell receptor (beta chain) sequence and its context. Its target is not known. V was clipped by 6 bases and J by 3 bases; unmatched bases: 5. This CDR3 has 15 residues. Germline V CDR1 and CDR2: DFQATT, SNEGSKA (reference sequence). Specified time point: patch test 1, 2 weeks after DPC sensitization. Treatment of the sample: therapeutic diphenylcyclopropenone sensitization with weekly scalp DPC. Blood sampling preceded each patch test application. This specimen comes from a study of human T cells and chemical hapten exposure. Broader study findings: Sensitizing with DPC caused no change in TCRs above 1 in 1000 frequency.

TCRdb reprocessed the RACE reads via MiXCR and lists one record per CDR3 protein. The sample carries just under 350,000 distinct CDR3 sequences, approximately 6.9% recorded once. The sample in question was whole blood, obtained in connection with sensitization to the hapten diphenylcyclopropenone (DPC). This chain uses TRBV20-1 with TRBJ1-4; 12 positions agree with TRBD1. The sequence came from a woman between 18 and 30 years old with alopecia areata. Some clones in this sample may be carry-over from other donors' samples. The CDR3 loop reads CSASGQGASNEKLFF. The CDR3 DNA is TGCAGTGCATCGGGACAGGGGGCGTCTAATGAAAAACTGTTTTTT.